Listed below are T cell receptor beta chains from one sample, sequenced in a study of OX40 agonist ivuxolimab in advanced cancers. Sequencing was performed with immunoSEQ multiplex PCR; in TCRdb, only in-frame clones are kept and a portion is missing. The repertoire holds 44,000 or so clones, with approximately 88% as singletons. This material consisted of CD4+ or CD8+ T cells sorted from blood, taken in a trial of the OX40 agonist ivuxolimab. The receptors were gathered from an adult with an advanced solid tumor such as melanoma, head and neck, liver or kidney cancer. The CDR3 runs from the conserved cysteine through the conserved F or W. Fields, in order: clone size, D gene, J gene, V gene, CDR3 DNA, CDR3 protein. The D gene is left open where the match is weak. Expanded clones get a size class; other rows say once, few or many, or leave the size out.

>.|TRBD2|TRBJ2-2|TRBV7-3
TGTGCCAGCAGCTCGCGGGAGGGAGACCGGGAGCTGTTTTTT
CASSSREGDRELFF
>.|.|TRBJ1-4|TRBV7-2
TGTGCCAGCAGCTTAGAATTGCTTAGCGAAAAACTGTTTTTT
CASSLELLSEKLFF
>.|.|TRBJ2-7|TRBV4-2
TGTGCCAGCAGCCAAAGCCCCCTTGGGCAAGAAGACGGCGAGCAGTACTTC
CASSQSPLGQEDGEQYF
>.|.|TRBJ1-1|TRBV6-5
TGTGCCAGCAGCCCCGGGACTCAAGTGGCTTTCTTT
CASSPGTQVAFF
>.|.|TRBJ1-5|TRBV7-6
TGTGCCAGCAGCTTAACAGATAGCAATCAGCCCCAGCATTTT
CASSLTDSNQPQHF
>.|.|TRBJ2-7|TRBV30
TGTGCCTGGAGTGTGCAGGTGGAAGAGCAGTACTTC
CAWSVQVEEQYF
>.|.|TRBJ2-7|TRBV5-4
TGTGCCAGCAGCTTACAGGGTCCGTACGAGCAGTACTTC
CASSLQGPYEQYF
>.|.|TRBJ1-2|TRBV6-1
TGTGCCAGCAGTTCCGGGACGGCCGCCGTCTATGGCTACACCTTC
CASSSGTAAVYGYTF
>.|TRBD1|TRBJ2-5|TRBV27
TGTGCCAGCAGTCGACAGGGCGGCCGAGAGACCCAGTACTTC
CASSRQGGRETQYF
>.|.|TRBJ1-4|TRBV7-2
TGTGCCAGCAGCTTATTCAGGACGTCAACTAATGAAAAACTGTTTTTT
CASSLFRTSTNEKLFF
>few|.|TRBJ1-5|TRBV6-1
TGTGCCAGCAGTGCATATAGCAATCAGCCCCAGCATTTT
CASSAYSNQPQHF
>few|.|TRBJ2-7|TRBV5-1
TGCGCCAGCAGCTTCCCAGGGGACTCCAACGAGCAGTACTTC
CASSFPGDSNEQYF
>.|TRBD2|TRBJ2-1|TRBV6-1
TGTGCCAGCAGTGATGAGGTAGGCGGGAGGGGGAATGAGCAGTTCTTC
CASSDEVGGRGNEQFF
>.|.|TRBJ1-1|TRBV11-2
TGTGCCAGCAGTTATCAACCCACAGGTTTGAGCACTGAAGCTTTCTTT
CASSYQPTGLSTEAFF
>.|.|TRBJ1-6|TRBV12-5
TGTGCTAGTGCCTCGGGGGGAGACTATAATTCACCCCTCCACTTT
CASASGGDYNSPLHF
>.|.|TRBJ2-5|TRBV4-1
TGCGCCAGCAGCCAAACTGGACGTAATCATCACATCGGGGACTTC
CASSQTGRNHHIGDF
>.|.|TRBJ2-2|TRBV10-2
TGCGCCAGCAGTGGAAAGGCTAGCGCGAACACCGGGGAGCTGTTTTTT
CASSGKASANTGELFF
>.|TRBD1|TRBJ2-2|TRBV5-1
TGCGCCAGCAGCTTCCGGGACAGAGACACCGGGGAGCTGTTTTTT
CASSFRDRDTGELFF
>.|TRBD1|TRBJ2-5|TRBV5-1
TGCGCCAGCAGCCCCCAGGGGGCGCTGGAGACCCAGTACTTC
CASSPQGALETQYF
>.|.|TRBJ1-1|TRBV7-9
TGTGCCAGCAGCCAACCTGGTGGGGGGGGCTTAATGAACACTGAAGCTTTCTTT
CASSQPGGGGLMNTEAFF
>.|TRBD2|TRBJ2-7|TRBV5-1
TGCGCCAGCAGCGGGCCGGATGGCGGGAGTTACGAGCAGTACTTC
CASSGPDGGSYEQYF
>.|TRBD2|TRBJ2-7|TRBV9
TGTGCCAGCAGCGATAGAGGGAGGGCGCGGGACGAGCAGTACTTC
CASSDRGRARDEQYF
>.|.|TRBJ2-3|TRBV27
TGTGCCAGCAGTTTAGGGGGCACAGATACGCAGTATTTT
CASSLGGTDTQYF
>few|.|TRBJ1-6|TRBV13
TGTGCCAGCAGCTTCTCGGGGGCGGGATCACCCCTCCACTTT
CASSFSGAGSPLHF
>.|.|TRBJ1-3|TRBV18
TGTGCCAGCTCACAGATAGGGGGGAACTCTGGAAACACCATATATTTT
CASSQIGGNSGNTIYF
>once|.|TRBJ2-1|TRBV6-5
TGTGCCAGCTCCCACGCGGGAAGCATCTTCGATGAGCAGTTCTTC
CASSHAGSIFDEQFF
>.|.|TRBJ2-5|TRBV30
TGTGCCTGGAGTGTAGCTGGCGAGACCCAGTACTTC
CAWSVAGETQYF
>.|.|TRBJ1-5|TRBV9
TGTGCCAGCAGCGTAACCCCAACGTCGGCTCAGCCCCAGCATTTT
CASSVTPTSAQPQHF
>.|TRBD1|TRBJ2-3|TRBV6-1
TGTGCCAGCAGCGAGGGACAGGGGTCAGATACGCAGTATTTT
CASSEGQGSDTQYF